The 20 T cell receptor beta chains below come from one sample, sequenced in a study of T-cell reconstitution after alpha-beta-depleted transplantation in children. It was with unique molecular identifiers that the TCRbeta library was prepared. MiXCR, run by TCRdb on the PCR reads, gives a single entry per CDR3 protein. The sample yields 750,000 to 950,000 distinct CDR3 sequences, 16% seen once. Material: PBMCs, mostly from graft donor cells, obtained 360 days after TCRalphabeta/CD19-depleted stem cell transplant. These receptors were collected from a male patient younger than 18 who had a stem cell transplant for acute lymphoblastic leukemia, so the T cells may come from the graft donor.

The chain combines TRBV2 with TRBJ1-5; D not certain. The CDR3 consists of 14 residues. V lost 2 bases, J lost 4 bases, and 9 bases lay in between. CDR1 SNHLY and CDR2 FYNNEI come from the germline V gene. In DNA form, the CDR3 reads TGTGCCAGCAGTGAACGGGGTTATAATCAGCCCCAGCATTTT. It yields the protein CASSERGYNQPQHF. Based on the CDR3 plus reference TRBV2 and TRBJ1-5, the full variable domain is EPEVTQTPSHQVTQMGQEVILRCVPISNHLYFYWYRQILGQKVEFLVSFYNNEISEKSEIFDDQFSVERPDGSNFTLKIRSTKLEDSAMYFCASSERGYNQPQHFGDGTRLSIL.

The V call is TRBV6-1, the J call TRBJ2-3; 7 bases fit TRBD2. From germline, CDR1 is MNHNS and CDR2 SASEGT. Trimming took 8 bases from V and 0 from J; bases not matched to a gene: 8. The CDR3 has 15 residues. The CDR3 DNA reads as TGTGCCAGCCAATCCGGGACTATCAGCACAGATACGCAGTATTTT. Its protein product is CASQSGTISTDTQYF.

This clonotype was found many times. The chain uses TRBV15 and TRBJ2-1; the match to TRBD2 covers 8 bases. The CDR3 extends over 18 amino acids. With 1 base clipped from V and 4 bases from J, the junction kept 12 bases outside the gene matches. Looked up from germline, CDR1 is LNHNV and CDR2 is YYDKDF (reference sequence). The CDR3 is CATSRGFLREALYNEQFF. DNA of the CDR3: TGTGCCACCAGCAGAGGCTTCTTGCGGGAGGCCCTTTACAATGAGCAGTTCTTC.

CDR3 DNA: TGTGCCAGCAGCGTAGGACCTCGAACTGGAATATCCTACAATGAGCAGTTCTTC. As protein: CASSVGPRTGISYNEQFF. V gene TRBV9 combines with J gene TRBJ2-1; D is undetermined. V was trimmed by 0 bases and J by 1 base, leaving 17 bases between them. The CDR3 is 18 residues long. Per the germline V gene, CDR1 is SGDLS and CDR2 is YYNGEE.

The chain recombines TRBV7-3 with TRBJ2-1; D gene unclear. The CDR3 contains 12 residues. Trimming left V 5 bases short and J 5 bases short, with 7 bases between. Germline CDR1 is SGHTA and CDR2 is FQGTGA. CDR3 in DNA: TGTGCCAGCAGCCAGACGCACAATGAGCAGTTCTTC. Its protein is CASSQTHNEQFF.

This clonotype occurred many times. J is TRBJ2-7 and V is TRBV7-6, with a weak D call TRBD2 (5 bases). Germline V lookup: CDR1 SGHVS, CDR2 FNYEAQ. Deletions cut 0 bases from V and 3 bases from J, with 9 bases between. CDR3 length: 14 amino acids. CDR3 region: CASSLAGLVYEQYF. Here the CDR3 DNA reads TGTGCCAGCAGCTTAGCCGGACTGGTCTACGAGCAGTACTTC.

In its sample, this clonotype was seen many times. This chain joins TRBV10-2 and TRBJ2-1; 8 bases agree with TRBD2. This CDR3 has 18 amino acids. The ends lost 0 bases at V and 0 bases at J; junction bases unmatched: 7. CDR1 is WSHSY, CDR2 SAAADI, per germline. This CDR3 reads CASSESGGEVFSYNEQFF. CDR3 sequence (DNA): TGCGCCAGCAGTGAGTCCGGGGGGGAAGTCTTCTCCTACAATGAGCAGTTCTTC.

This clonotype has just a few counts. The chain is built from TRBV9 and TRBJ2-1, with 9 bases matching TRBD2. There are 18 residues in the CDR3. Germline V gene sequence: CDR1 SGDLS, CDR2 YYNGEE. With 0 bases clipped from V and 4 bases from J, the junction kept 11 bases outside the gene matches. The CDR3 coding sequence is TGTGCCAGCAGCGTAGAGGGACTAGCCCCGAAATTTTACAATGAGCAGTTCTTC. This codes for CASSVEGLAPKFYNEQFF.

This clonotype occurred once. V is TRBV20-1 and J is TRBJ1-4, with TRBD1 matching over 7 bases. The CDR3 has 13 residues. Germline lookup yields CDR1 DFQATT and CDR2 SNEGSKA (reference sequence). The ends lost 5 bases at V and 3 bases at J; junction bases unmatched: 3. In DNA, the CDR3 is TGCAGTGCTCCGGGACAGCCTAATGAAAAACTGTTTTTT. As protein: CSAPGQPNEKLFF.

This clonotype was seen more than once but under ten times. This chain connects TRBV29-1 to TRBJ2-1; no firm D call. Germline V lookup: CDR1 SQVTM, CDR2 ANQGSEA. V lost 0 bases, J lost 2 bases, and 14 bases lay in between. The CDR3 has 16 amino acids. CDR3 DNA: TGCAGCGTTGAAGACTATAGTGGCGGAGCCTACAATGAGCAGTTCTTC. Translated: CSVEDYSGGAYNEQFF.

The V gene is TRBV7-8, the J gene TRBJ2-1; 9 bases align to TRBD2. Germline V gives CDR1 SGHVS, CDR2 FQNEAQ. Losses at the gene ends were 2 bases for V and 3 bases for J; bases not matched to a gene: 8. The CDR3 is made up of 17 amino acids. CDR3 sequence: CASSLPAGGSFYNEQFF. The CDR3 DNA reads as TGTGCCAGCAGCTTACCGGCGGGAGGGTCTTTCTACAATGAGCAGTTCTTC.

The sample holds a few counts of this clonotype. The CDR3 nucleotides are TGTGCCAGCAGTTACTCCCCCCAGGGGCAGACCTACGAGCAGTACTTC. Encoded protein: CASSYSPQGQTYEQYF. The V gene is TRBV6-5, the J gene TRBJ2-7, with D tentatively TRBD1 (6 bases). Trimming took off 0 bases at V and 2 bases at J, with 14 bases between the two ends. The CDR3 is 16 residues long. Per the germline V gene, CDR1 is MNHEY and CDR2 is SVGAGI.

This clonotype was seen more than once but under ten times. The V and J genes are TRBV4-1 and TRBJ2-1; TRBD1 agrees at 12 bases. With 1 base clipped from V and 9 bases from J, the junction kept 7 bases outside the gene matches. Germline-derived CDR1 and CDR2 are MGHRA and YSYEKL. The length of the CDR3 is 16 residues. The chain's CDR3 is CASSQVPGQGAGEQFF. CDR3 bases: TGCGCCAGCAGCCAAGTACCGGGACAGGGGGCGGGTGAGCAGTTCTTC.

In this sample, this clonotype turned up a few times. This chain uses TRBV7-9 with TRBJ2-3; weak D call: TRBD1 (5 bases). V dropped 5 bases and J dropped 3 bases, with 15 bases sitting between them. Germline loops: CDR1 SEHNR, CDR2 FQNEAQ (reference sequence). The CDR3 sequence is 15 residues long. The CDR3 protein is CASSHVQGPTDTQYF. CDR3 sequence (DNA): TGTGCCAGCAGCCACGTGCAGGGCCCGACAGATACGCAGTATTTT.

This clonotype has more than one count but fewer than ten. The chain couples TRBV5-1 to TRBJ1-1, with D possibly being TRBD1 (6 bases). In germline, CDR1 is SGHRS, CDR2 YFSETQ. Trimming removed 0 bases from V and 0 bases from J, with 12 bases in between. The length of the CDR3 is 16 residues. CDR3 nucleotides: TGCGCCAGCAGCTTGGAACAGGGACAACTGAACACTGAAGCTTTCTTT. This translates into CASSLEQGQLNTEAFF.

The chain combines TRBV5-1 with TRBJ2-1; 10 bases are a match to TRBD2. With V trimmed by 4 bases and J by 4 bases, 11 bases remained unmatched. Germline loops: CDR1 SGHRS, CDR2 YFSETQ. The CDR3 extends over 17 amino acids. The CDR3 spells CASSPKNPGLAYNEQFF. In nucleotides, the CDR3 is TGCGCCAGCAGCCCGAAAAATCCGGGACTAGCGTACAATGAGCAGTTCTTC.

The rearrangement joins TRBV24-1 to TRBJ2-1; 10 positions match TRBD2. Germline CDR1 KGHDR, CDR2 SFDVKD. The CDR3 sequence is 16 residues long. Trimming at V came to 5 bases and at J to 3 bases, leaving 6 bases not matched to a gene. In DNA form, the CDR3 reads TGTGCCACCAGTGGCTTGACTAGCGGGTTCTACAATGAGCAGTTCTTC. Translating it yields CATSGLTSGFYNEQFF.

This sequence joins TRBV7-2 and TRBJ2-5, with TRBD2 as a possible D gene (6 bases). The V gene lost 1 base and the J gene lost 7 bases, with 16 bases spanning the gap. This CDR3 has 15 amino acids. CDR1 is SGHTA, CDR2 FQGNSA, per germline. The CDR3 spells CASSLGAWQGGTQYF. Written as DNA, the CDR3 is TGTGCCAGCAGCTTAGGGGCCTGGCAGGGAGGGACCCAGTACTTC.

This chain connects TRBV7-6 to TRBJ2-3; D is possibly TRBD2 (6 bases). The V gene lost 5 bases and the J gene lost 4 bases, with 28 bases spanning the gap. This CDR3 spans 19 amino acids. Germline CDR1 reads SGHVS; CDR2 reads FNYEAQ. The CDR3 sequence is CASSTLGGGLSKKSDTQYF. CDR3 nucleotides: TGTGCCAGCAGCACCCTCGGTGGGGGACTCTCCAAAAAATCAGATACGCAGTATTTT.

This rearrangement joins TRBV18 to TRBJ2-7; D unresolved. Germline V gene data show CDR1 as KGHSH and CDR2 as LQKENI. The length of the CDR3 is 16 residues. The V end was cut by 0 bases, the J end by 5 bases, with 17 bases between. The DNA of the CDR3 is TGTGCCAGCTCACCACCAGGAACGATCGCGTCGGACGAGCAGTACTTC. It specifies CASSPPGTIASDEQYF.